This T cell receptor (beta chain) was retrieved from a study of blood T cell repertoires in COVID-19. On the study more broadly: Acute and convalescent COVID-19 samples came from the United States, Italy and Spain.

The germline CDR1 and CDR2 sequences are MNHEY and SVGEGT. CDR3 size: 14 residues. The V and J ends lost 2 bases and 5 bases, in that order; junction bases with no gene match: 5. Per the original data handling: Reference gene primer amplification yielded estimated nucleated cell counts. The method was immunoSEQ multiplex PCR; TCRdb's version includes in-frame clones alone and lacks a portion of them. V, J and clone size derive from that table, while D and trimming were established from the DNA sequence. This sample has more than 40,000 clones, with 75% to 90% found just once. The sequence derives from a human donor with acute or convalescent COVID-19. The donor label of this sample is uncertain. What was sequenced was peripheral blood. This chain uses TRBV6-2 or TRBV6-3 with TRBJ1-2; TRBD1 aligns across 7 bases. CDR3 nucleotide sequence: TGTGCCAGCAGTTACCCGGGGACAGTGTATGGCTACACCTTC. Translated, it gives CASSYPGTVYGYTF.